This T cell receptor (beta chain) emerged from a study of CD8 T cells in ankylosing spondylitis. Regarding the study as a whole: Clones linked to the disease showed a CD8+ phenotype. They occurred at relatively low frequencies in peripheral blood. The authors reported significant enrichment of disease-linked clones in matched ankylosing spondylitis synovial fluid. A motif of seven or eight highly homologous TCR beta variants was seen as apparently characteristic of ankylosing spondylitis blood.

TCRdb ran MiXCR on the 5' RACE reads and lists one entry per CDR3 protein. Of about 190,000 distinct CDR3 sequences detected, 10% to 15% appear once; the ten largest clones hold approximately 9.9%. This clonotype was recorded at least ten times. What it recognizes is unknown. This CDR3 has 15 residues. V dropped 6 bases and J dropped 4 bases, with 16 bases sitting between them. The germline gives CDR1 MDHEN, CDR2 SYDVKM. This sequence joins TRBV28 and TRBJ1-5, with D maybe TRBD1 (6 bases). The source material was blood, either unsorted or a sorted T cell fraction (not recorded which). The clonotype comes from a female donor with ankylosing spondylitis or in good health (not recorded which). This CDR3 reads CASRELGTTNQPQHF. The CDR3 nucleotides are TGTGCCAGCAGGGAACTAGGGACAACAAATCAGCCCCAGCATTTT. Based on the CDR3 plus reference TRBV28 and TRBJ1-5, the full variable domain is DVKVTQSSRYLVKRTGEKVFLECVQDMDHENMFWYRQDPGLGLRLIYFSYDVKMKEKGDIPEGYSVSREKKERFSLILESASTNQTSMYLCASRELGTTNQPQHFGDGTRLSIL.